Shown below are 15 T cell receptor beta chains from a single sample sequenced in a study of breast tumors, draining lymph nodes, adjacent tissues. Breast cancer patients provided tissue from their axillary draining lymph nodes. TCRdb passed the multiplex PCR reads through MiXCR, listing each CDR3 protein once. The table lists 200,000 to 300,000 distinct CDR3 sequences, around 31% of them singletons. The sequenced material came from axillary lymph node tissue. These receptors came from a female donor with breast cancer. Some clones in this sample may be carry-over from other donors' samples.

This chain's CDR3 is CATRVAGRVTQYF. The CDR3, as DNA: TGTGCCACGAGGGTCGCGGGCCGAGTGACCCAGTACTTC. The V gene is TRBV15, the J gene TRBJ2-5; D is perhaps TRBD2 (5 bases). Germline V gene lookup returns CDR1 LNHNV and CDR2 YYDKDF (reference sequence). The CDR3 length is 13 residues. Trimming took off 9 bases at V and 7 bases at J, with 18 bases between the two ends.

This clonotype was found many times. V gene TRBV7-9 combines with J gene TRBJ1-4, with D hard to call. Germline assignment: CDR1 SEHNR and CDR2 FQNEAQ (reference sequence). The V and J ends lost 5 bases and 3 bases respectively, with 13 bases between them. The CDR3 contains 15 residues. The CDR3 DNA is TGTGCCAGCAGCCTCCAGACATCTCCTAATGAAAAACTGTTTTTT. It yields the protein CASSLQTSPNEKLFF. The entire variable domain, with the rest obtained from reference TRBV7-9 and TRBJ1-4, is as follows: DTGVSQNPRHKITKRGQNVTFRCDPISEHNRLYWYRQTLGQGPEFLTYFQNEAQLEKSRLLSDRFSAERPKGSFSTLEIQRTEQGDSAMYLCASSLQTSPNEKLFFGSGTQLSVL.

This clonotype was counted many times. The chain carries TRBV5-6 and TRBJ1-2, with D unclear. The V end was cut by 0 bases, the J end by 7 bases, with 16 bases between. CDR3 length: 15 residues. Germline CDR1 SGHDT, CDR2 YYEEEE. CDR3 in amino acids: CASSLGLSGDGGYTF. Here the CDR3 DNA reads TGTGCCAGCAGCTTGGGATTGAGTGGGGATGGTGGCTACACCTTC.

The table lists this clonotype with many counts. The V gene is TRBV19, the J gene TRBJ2-1; D is uncertain. CDR1 LNHDA and CDR2 SQIVND come from the germline V gene (reference sequence). V was cut by 5 bases and J by 2 bases, with 10 bases left in between. The CDR3 is 14 residues long. Here the CDR3 DNA reads TGTGCCAGTAGTCTGCCAGGACCCTACAATGAGCAGTTCTTC. It translates to CASSLPGPYNEQFF.

The V gene is TRBV25-1, the J gene TRBJ2-5; D remains unclear. The germline V gene encodes CDR1 MGHDK and CDR2 SYGVNS. This CDR3 comprises 13 residues. The V gene lost 8 bases and the J gene lost 2 bases, with 12 bases spanning the gap. The CDR3 loop reads CASSRNFQETQYF. DNA for the CDR3: TGTGCCAGCTCACGGAACTTTCAAGAGACCCAGTACTTC. The whole variable domain, remainder taken from reference TRBV25-1 and TRBJ2-5, is EADIYQTPRYLVIGTGKKITLECSQTMGHDKMYWYQQDPGMELHLIHYSYGVNSTEKGDLSSESTVSRIRTEHFPLTLESARPSHTSQYLCASSRNFQETQYFGPGTRLLVL.

The chain employs TRBV10-3 and TRBJ2-1; TRBD2 matches at 11 bases. Germline loops: CDR1 ENHRY, CDR2 SYGVKD. The CDR3 consists of 17 residues. V gave up 3 bases and J gave up 3 bases; unmatched junction bases: 7. The CDR3 loop reads CAISDYGTSGDYNEQFF. DNA of the CDR3: TGTGCCATCAGTGACTACGGGACTAGCGGAGACTACAATGAGCAGTTCTTC.

This clonotype was seen at least ten times. J is TRBJ2-1 and V is TRBV4-3; 11 bases match TRBD2. The CDR3 is 17 residues long. Germline V CDR1 and CDR2: LGHNA, YSLEER. The junction had 4 bases not matched to a gene; V was cut back by 1 base and J by 2 bases. CDR3 coding DNA: TGCGCCAGCAGCCAAGCCCTGGGACTAGCGGCCTACAATGAGCAGTTCTTC. Encoded protein: CASSQALGLAAYNEQFF.

This clonotype was seen only a few times. This chain connects TRBV11-2 to TRBJ2-1; D may be TRBD1 (6 bases). Between the trimmed V and J ends, which lost 2 bases and 5 bases, there was a span of 16 bases. The CDR3 covers 16 residues. Germline values: CDR1 SGHAT, CDR2 FQNNGV. The CDR3 is CASSLFSGVLDNEQFF. The CDR3 DNA follows: TGTGCCAGCAGCTTATTTTCAGGGGTATTGGACAATGAGCAGTTCTTC.

In its sample, this clonotype was seen many times. This chain links TRBV4-1 with TRBJ2-3, with a possible D match to TRBD2 (5 bases). Germline loops: CDR1 MGHRA, CDR2 YSYEKL. This CDR3 is 16 amino acids long. The germline V and J ends were trimmed by 1 base and 2 bases, with 13 bases remaining between them. CDR3 in amino acids: CASSQGTGVSTDTQYF. CDR3 sequence (DNA): TGCGCCAGCAGCCAAGGGACCGGGGTTTCCACAGATACGCAGTATTTT.

This clonotype showed up many times. J is TRBJ2-6 and V is TRBV12-3 or TRBV12-4; D call uncertain. The CDR3 is 16 amino acids. V shed 0 bases and J shed 11 bases, with 17 bases lying between them. The CDR3 reads CASSLALGRSLDVLTF. CDR3 DNA: TGTGCCAGCAGTTTAGCCCTAGGACGGTCCCTGGACGTCCTGACTTTC.

This clonotype came up many times. One junction end disagrees with the germline gene, perhaps due to a read error. The chain uses TRBV19 and TRBJ1-4; 7 bases agree with TRBD1. Germline CDR1 is LNHDA and CDR2 is SQIVND (reference sequence). This CDR3 has 14 amino acids. The CDR3 spells CASSYGTENEKLSF. CDR3 DNA sequence: TGTGCCAGTAGTTACGGGACAGAAAATGAAAAACTGTCTTTT.

This clonotype was detected many times. The J gene is TRBJ1-2, the V gene TRBV24-1, with D possibly matching TRBD1 (5 bases). In germline, CDR1 is KGHDR, CDR2 SFDVKD. This CDR3 has 13 residues. V was clipped by 0 bases and J by 5 bases, with 6 bases between them. CDR3 sequence (DNA): TGTGCCACCAGTGATTTGGCAGGGTATGGCTACACCTTC. This codes for CATSDLAGYGYTF.

Concerning this clonotype itself: A much larger clonotype is one base distant, so this may be a read error. The chain is built from TRBV11-1 and TRBJ2-2; a possible D gene is TRBD2 (6 bases). Germline V gene lookup returns CDR1 SGHAT and CDR2 FQDESV (reference sequence). This CDR3 contains 15 residues. Trimming took off 5 bases at V and 5 bases at J, with 15 bases between the two ends. The CDR3 spells CASSPHGGETGELFF. The CDR3 DNA reads TGTGCCAGCAGCCCACACGGGGGAGAAACCGGGGAGCTGTTTTTT.

This clonotype was picked up many times. The chain has TRBV12-5 and TRBJ1-2; no firm D call. Trimming left V 5 bases short and J 6 bases short, with 13 bases between. The CDR3 runs to 13 residues. Germline V gene sequence: CDR1 LGHNT, CDR2 FRNRAP. The CDR3 loop is CASGLAGNHGYTF. The CDR3 DNA follows: TGTGCTAGTGGTCTCGCTGGGAACCATGGCTACACCTTC. The whole variable domain, filled in from reference TRBV12-5 and TRBJ1-2, reads DARVTQTPRHKVTEMGQEVTMRCQPILGHNTVFWYRQTMMQGLELLAYFRNRAPLDDSGMPKDRFSAEMPDATLATLKIQPSEPRDSAVYFCASGLAGNHGYTFGSGTRLTVV.

This chain uses TRBV20-1 with TRBJ2-2, with TRBD2 matching over 8 bases. The CDR3 length is 15 residues. J lost 6 bases, V lost 6 bases, and 12 bases had no gene match. CDR1 is DFQATT and CDR2 is SNEGSKA in the germline V gene (reference sequence). CDR3 residues: CSAAQSGSEAGELFF. The CDR3 DNA sequence: TGCAGTGCCGCCCAAAGCGGGAGCGAGGCCGGGGAGCTGTTTTTT.